This TCR beta chain was documented in a study of T cells in Graves' hyperthyroidism and ophthalmopathy (dated by TCRdb to the late 2010s). About the full investigation: Peripheral blood was sampled at the time of initial diagnosis, prior to any treatment. To identify distinguishing TCR V-J signatures, a discovery cohort of about 100 patients was used, comprising 43 with Graves' ophthalmopathy and 57 with stable Graves' hyperthyroidism. An independent validation cohort of fewer than 20 hyperthyroidism patients and over 15 patients who later progressed to ophthalmopathy tested prospective prediction of ophthalmopathy. The roughly 100 discovery patients were randomly divided into training and test sets at a 7:3 ratio. The study also compared thyroid tissue and blood T-cell repertoires from a handful of Graves' hyperthyroidism patients. Following sampling, methimazole starting at 30 mg daily was given to hyperthyroidism patients, and high-dose intravenous methylprednisolone was given to ophthalmopathy patients. The paper describes TCR Vbeta CDR3 sequencing of about 140 peripheral blood samples, made up of roughly 45 ophthalmopathy patients, 70 to 80 hyperthyroidism patients and about 17 progressor patients. The investigation overall reported the following: A 13 V-J signature model separated ophthalmopathy from stable hyperthyroidism, with just over 85% sensitivity and 81.08% specificity in cross-validation and 80%/75% in testing. During validation, the model predicted progression to ophthalmopathy a median of approximately 6.5 months ahead of onset, with almost 71% sensitivity and more than 72% specificity. Blood samples also contained most of the expanded thyroid clonotypes (frequency above 0.001), which suggests that blood repertoires may reflect thyroid immune responses. Sample size was not statistically predetermined, and blinding of investigators to group allocation was not performed.

Graves' hyperthyroidism was defined as stable when no progression to ophthalmopathy occurred over 18 months of follow-up. Hyperthyroidism patients were newly diagnosed, with disease duration under 2 months, and aged 18 to 65 years. Any patient with an uncontrolled infection, another autoimmune disease, pregnancy or lactation was excluded. Diagnoses relied on clinical symptoms, serum thyroxine and TRAb, thyroid ultrasound and orbital computed tomography. PBMCs were isolated from about 10 ml of fresh peripheral blood by Ficoll-Paque density gradient centrifugation. Total RNA was extracted using Trizol reagent, and RNA quality was assessed on an Agilent 2100 Bioanalyzer. CDR1 SGHRS and CDR2 YFSETQ are derived from the germline V gene. There are 15 amino acids in the CDR3, from cysteine to phenylalanine inclusive. CDR3 DNA only is kept here, 45 bases in frame from base 1. V is pruned by 0 bases and J by 4 bases, leaving 3 bases of the junction without a gene match.

Ten or more counts support this clonotype. The antigen it binds to is not known. No base quality information exists; no much larger clone differs at one position. The TCR beta CDR3 regions were amplified from RNA transcripts. A first-round RT-PCR of the TCR CDR3 used the HTBI primer set with the Qiagen OneStep RT-PCR kit. Libraries were constructed in a second round of multiplex PCR, after which size selection and purification were carried out. Sequencing of the libraries was done on an Illumina HiSeq2000 using paired-end 100 bp reads. Per the original workflow: Raw data were processed with SOAPnuke, discarding reads with adapters, uncalled bases, mean Phred below 15, or no exact constant-primer or identifier match. COPE v1.2.5 was used to merge the high-quality paired reads, and each unique nucleotide sequence was defined as a clonotype. MiTCR v1.1 was used to align the clonotypes against IMGT TRBV, TRBD and TRBJ reference segments. The analysis was restricted to V-J combinations with a frequency above 0.0001, which together covered roughly 99% of the repertoires. The TCS score was defined as F50 (clonal expansion) divided by E x V (chaos), with BLOSUM62-based TCRdist calculated between CDR3 peptides within each V-J. Welch's t-statistics and random forest reduced roughly 530 V-J features to roughly 13, which were used in a naive Bayes classifier (R e1071). TCRdb reworked the public reads: Q25 trimming with fastp, MiXCR clone assembly, productive beta chains retained. Each entry is one CDR3 protein sequence, shown with its most common DNA and genes. TCRdb assigned the V and J calls; the authors' analysis was not used. The sample includes fewer than 650,000 distinct CDR3 sequences, with around 13% observed a single time. Jointly, the top ten make up around 13% of the sample.

Recombination connected TRBV5-1 to TRBJ2-1, with 8 bases aligning to TRBD2. The sequence was collected from a middle-aged woman with Graves' hyperthyroidism. The sequencing input was blood. CDR3 reads: CASSLASGGYNEQFF. The sequenced DNA: TGCGCCAGCAGCTTGGCCAGCGGGGGATACAATGAGCAGTTCTTC.